The next 11 T cell receptor beta chains were all read from a single sample in a study of early T cells in non-severe SARS-CoV-2 infection. TCRdb called the 5' RACE reads again in MiXCR, with one record for every CDR3 protein. The sample has more than 95,000 distinct CDR3 sequences, under 15% seen once. Sample: whole blood. The origin of the receptors is an adult who was a healthcare worker with PCR-confirmed SARS-CoV-2 infection or an uninfected control (not recorded which).

This clonotype was seen a few times. The chain couples TRBV2 to TRBJ2-3; the D call may be TRBD1 or TRBD2 (6 bases each). The CDR3 sequence is 13 residues long. CDR1 is SNHLY, CDR2 FYNNEI, per germline. The germline V and J ends were trimmed by 8 bases and 6 bases, with 15 bases remaining between them. CDR3 loop: CASGLTGADTQYF. CDR3 DNA sequence: TGTGCCAGCGGTCTGACGGGGGCGGATACGCAGTATTTT.

The V gene is TRBV2, the J gene TRBJ2-1; D is perhaps TRBD1 (6 bases). The CDR3 has 14 residues. The germline V and J ends were trimmed by 7 bases and 4 bases, with 14 bases remaining between them. Germline V CDR1 and CDR2: SNHLY, FYNNEI. CDR3 bases: TGTGCCAGCACCCAAGAGGGGGAGTACAATGAGCAGTTCTTC. Protein sequence: CASTQEGEYNEQFF.

J is TRBJ2-1 and V is TRBV11-3; TRBD2 aligns across 11 bases. This CDR3 has 16 residues. CDR1 and CDR2 from the germline V gene are SGHNT and YENEEA. V gave up 2 bases and J gave up 3 bases; unmatched junction bases: 3. The CDR3, as DNA: TGTGCCAGCAGCTTACGGCTAGCGGGGGGCTACAATGAGCAGTTCTTC. Amino acid sequence: CASSLRLAGGYNEQFF.

This chain uses TRBV20-1 with TRBJ2-3; the D gene is possibly TRBD2 (5 bases). This CDR3 is 14 amino acids long. V was cut by 1 base and J by 1 base, with 9 bases left in between. CDR1 is DFQATT and CDR2 is SNEGSKA in the germline V gene (reference sequence). The CDR3 sequence is CSARGGLGTDTQYF. DNA for the CDR3: TGCAGTGCTAGAGGCGGACTGGGCACAGATACGCAGTATTTT.

The V and J genes are TRBV7-9 and TRBJ2-5; unclear D gene. Per the germline V gene, CDR1 is SEHNR and CDR2 is FQNEAQ (reference sequence). With 1 base removed from V and 4 bases from J, the gap between germline ends came to 4 bases. The CDR3 is 12 amino acids. This chain's CDR3 is CASSLGTETQYF. CDR3 DNA: TGTGCCAGCAGCTTAGGAACAGAGACCCAGTACTTC.

The chain uses TRBV5-1 and TRBJ1-6; TRBD1 might be the D (6 bases). Per the germline V gene, CDR1 is SGHRS and CDR2 is YFSETQ. The V gene lost 4 bases and the J gene lost 9 bases, with 11 bases spanning the gap. This CDR3 region has 13 residues. CDR3 bases: TGCGCCAGCAGCGTAGACAGGTCTTCACCCCTCCACTTT. Protein sequence: CASSVDRSSPLHF.

In this sample, this clonotype turned up a few times. The chain carries TRBV7-2 and TRBJ1-1; TRBD1 might be the D (5 bases). With 3 bases removed from V and 4 bases from J, the gap between germline ends came to 12 bases. Germline V lookup: CDR1 SGHTA, CDR2 FQGNSA. The CDR3 loop spans 14 amino acids. The CDR3 nucleotides are TGTGCCAGCAGCTTCTCCGGGGGTGGCACTGAAGCTTTCTTT. Translated: CASSFSGGGTEAFF. The whole variable domain, filled in from reference TRBV7-2 and TRBJ1-1, reads GAGVSQSPSNKVTEKGKDVELRCDPISGHTALYWYRQSLGQGLEFLIYFQGNSAPDKSGLPSDRFSAERTGGSVSTLTIQRTQQEDSAVYLCASSFSGGGTEAFFGQGTRLTVV.

This clonotype has more than one count but fewer than ten. The chain joins TRBV12-3 or TRBV12-4 to TRBJ2-5, with TRBD2 matching 10 bases. Germline trimming cut 7 bases from V and 1 base from J; bases unmatched to any gene: 3. This CDR3 comprises 14 residues. CDR3 coding DNA: TGTGCCAGCATGGTAGCGGGGGGCCAAGAGACCCAGTACTTC. Protein sequence: CASMVAGGQETQYF.

V gene TRBV20-1 combines with J gene TRBJ2-5; no reliable D call. Trimming removed 0 bases at V and 4 bases at J, with 6 bases between. From germline, CDR1 is DFQATT and CDR2 SNEGSKA (reference sequence). The CDR3 is made up of 12 amino acids. CDR3 sequence: CSAREGGETQYF. The CDR3 bases are TGCAGTGCTAGAGAAGGCGGAGAGACCCAGTACTTC.

The J gene is TRBJ1-1, the V gene TRBV5-1; no firm D call. Per germline, CDR1 SGHRS and CDR2 YFSETQ. The V and J ends lost 0 bases and 3 bases respectively, with 15 bases between them. The CDR3 length is 16 residues. This CDR3 reads CASSLDGSRRDTEAFF. Written as DNA, the CDR3 is TGCGCCAGCAGCTTGGATGGCAGCCGCCGGGACACTGAAGCTTTCTTT.

This clonotype was picked up a small number of times. The rearrangement uses TRBV7-9 and TRBJ1-2, with TRBD1 as a possible D gene (5 bases). V was trimmed by 4 bases and J by 3 bases, leaving 12 bases between them. The germline V gene has CDR1 SEHNR and CDR2 FQNEAQ (reference sequence). The length of the CDR3 is 14 residues. The CDR3 spells CASSSPGRHYGYTF. The CDR3 DNA reads as TGTGCCAGCAGCTCTCCGGGACGGCACTATGGCTACACCTTC.